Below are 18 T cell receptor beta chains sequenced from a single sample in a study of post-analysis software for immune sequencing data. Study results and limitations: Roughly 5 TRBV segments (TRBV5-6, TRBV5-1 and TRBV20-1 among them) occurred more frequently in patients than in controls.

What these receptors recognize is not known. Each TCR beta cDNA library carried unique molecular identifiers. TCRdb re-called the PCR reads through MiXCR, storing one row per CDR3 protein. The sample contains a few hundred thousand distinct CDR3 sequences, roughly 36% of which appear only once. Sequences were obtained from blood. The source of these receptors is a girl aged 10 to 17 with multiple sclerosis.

The CDR3 DNA is TGTGCCAGCAGTCTGAGAGCGGGCGCTAGCACAGATACGCAGTATTTT. The encoded protein is CASSLRAGASTDTQYF. V usage is TRBV6-1 and J usage is TRBJ2-3; D perhaps matches TRBD2 (6 bases). This CDR3 spans 16 amino acids. The V end lost 5 bases, the J end lost 0 bases, and 15 bases lay between the germline ends. CDR1 is MNHNS and CDR2 is SASEGT in the germline V gene.

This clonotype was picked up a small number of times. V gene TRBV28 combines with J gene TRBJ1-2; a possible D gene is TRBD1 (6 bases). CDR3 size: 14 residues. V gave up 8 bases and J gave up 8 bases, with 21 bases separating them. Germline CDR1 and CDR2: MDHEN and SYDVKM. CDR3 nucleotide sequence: TGTGCCAGCGGAGCCGGGACATCTTCCACCGGCTACACCTTC. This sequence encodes CASGAGTSSTGYTF.

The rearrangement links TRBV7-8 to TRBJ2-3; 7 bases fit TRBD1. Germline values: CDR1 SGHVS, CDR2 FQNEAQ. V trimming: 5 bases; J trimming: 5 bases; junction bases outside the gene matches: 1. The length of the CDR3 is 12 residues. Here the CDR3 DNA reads TGTGCCAGCAGCCAGGGGGTAGATACGCAGTATTTT. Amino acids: CASSQGVDTQYF.

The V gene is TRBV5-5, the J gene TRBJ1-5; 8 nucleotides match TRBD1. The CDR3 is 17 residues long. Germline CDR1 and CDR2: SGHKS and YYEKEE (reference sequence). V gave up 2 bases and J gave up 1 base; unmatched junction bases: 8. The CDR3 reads CASSFGQGALSNQPQHF. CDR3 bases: TGTGCCAGCAGCTTCGGGCAGGGGGCGTTAAGCAATCAGCCCCAGCATTTT.

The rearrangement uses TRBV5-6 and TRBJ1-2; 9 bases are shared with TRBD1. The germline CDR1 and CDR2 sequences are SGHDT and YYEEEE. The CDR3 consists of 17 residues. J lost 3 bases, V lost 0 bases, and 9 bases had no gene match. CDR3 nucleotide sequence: TGTGCCAGCAGCTTGGCCGGGACAGGGAGTTCGGACTATGGCTACACCTTC. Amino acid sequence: CASSLAGTGSSDYGYTF.

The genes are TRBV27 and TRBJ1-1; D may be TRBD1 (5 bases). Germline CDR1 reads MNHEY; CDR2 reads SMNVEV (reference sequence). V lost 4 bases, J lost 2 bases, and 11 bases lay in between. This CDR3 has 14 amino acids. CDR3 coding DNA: TGTGCCAGCAGTTCGGGACGGATTAACACTGAAGCTTTCTTT. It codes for CASSSGRINTEAFF.

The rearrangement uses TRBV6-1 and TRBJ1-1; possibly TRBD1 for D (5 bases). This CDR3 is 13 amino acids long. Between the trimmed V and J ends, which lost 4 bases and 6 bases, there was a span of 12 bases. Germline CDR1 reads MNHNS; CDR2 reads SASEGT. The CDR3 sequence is CASSVRVRAEAFF. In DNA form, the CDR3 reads TGTGCCAGCAGTGTGAGGGTCAGGGCTGAAGCTTTCTTT.

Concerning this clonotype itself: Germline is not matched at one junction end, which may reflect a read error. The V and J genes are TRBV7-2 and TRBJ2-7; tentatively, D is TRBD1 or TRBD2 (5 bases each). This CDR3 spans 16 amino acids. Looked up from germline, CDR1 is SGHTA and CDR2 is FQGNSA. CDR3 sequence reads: CAGSLVGTESSYEQYF. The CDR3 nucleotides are TGTGCCGGCAGCTTAGTAGGGACCGAAAGCTCCTACGAGCAGTACTTC.

Here the CDR3 DNA reads TGTGCCATCAGTACAGGGTCTGGAAACACCATATATTTT. Translating it yields CAISTGSGNTIYF. This sequence joins TRBV10-3 and TRBJ1-3; tentatively, D is TRBD1 (6 bases). V was pared by 5 bases and J by 1 base, with 6 bases between. The germline V gene has CDR1 ENHRY and CDR2 SYGVKD. The CDR3 spans 13 residues.

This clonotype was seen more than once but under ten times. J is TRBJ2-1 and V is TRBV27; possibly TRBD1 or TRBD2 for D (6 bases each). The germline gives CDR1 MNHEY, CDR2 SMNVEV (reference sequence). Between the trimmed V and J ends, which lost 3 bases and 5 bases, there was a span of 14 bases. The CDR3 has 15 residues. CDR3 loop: CASSLAGHLNNEQFF. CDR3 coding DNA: TGTGCCAGCAGTTTGGCGGGACACCTAAACAATGAGCAGTTCTTC.

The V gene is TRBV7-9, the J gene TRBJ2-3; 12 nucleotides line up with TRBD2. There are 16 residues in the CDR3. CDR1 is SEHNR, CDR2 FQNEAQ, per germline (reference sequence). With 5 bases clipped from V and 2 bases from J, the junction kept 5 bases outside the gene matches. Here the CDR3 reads CASSVGLAGFTDTQYF. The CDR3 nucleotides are TGTGCCAGCAGCGTCGGACTAGCGGGGTTCACAGATACGCAGTATTTT. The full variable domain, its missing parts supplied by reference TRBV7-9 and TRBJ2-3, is DTGVSQNPRHKITKRGQNVTFRCDPISEHNRLYWYRQTLGQGPEFLTYFQNEAQLEKSRLLSDRFSAERPKGSFSTLEIQRTEQGDSAMYLCASSVGLAGFTDTQYFGPGTRLTVL.

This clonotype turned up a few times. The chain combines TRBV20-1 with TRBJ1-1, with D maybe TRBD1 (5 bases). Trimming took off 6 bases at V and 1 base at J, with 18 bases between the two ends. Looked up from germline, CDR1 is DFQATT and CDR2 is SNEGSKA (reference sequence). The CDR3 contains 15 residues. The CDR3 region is CSASDHGGRNTEAFF. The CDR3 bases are TGCAGTGCCTCGGACCACGGGGGGAGGAACACTGAAGCTTTCTTT.

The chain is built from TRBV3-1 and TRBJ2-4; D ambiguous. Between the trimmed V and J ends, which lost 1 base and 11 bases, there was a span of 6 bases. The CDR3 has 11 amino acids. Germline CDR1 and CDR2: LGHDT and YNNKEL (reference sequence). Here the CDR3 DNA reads TGTGCCAGCAGCCAAGGCTCAGTTCAGTACTTC. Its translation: CASSQGSVQYF.

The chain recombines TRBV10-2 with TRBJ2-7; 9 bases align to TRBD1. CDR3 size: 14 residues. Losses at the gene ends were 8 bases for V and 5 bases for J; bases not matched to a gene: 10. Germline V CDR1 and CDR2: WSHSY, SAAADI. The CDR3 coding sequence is TGCGCCAGCTTTCCCGGGACAGGGATGAACGAGCAGTACTTC. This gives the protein CASFPGTGMNEQYF.

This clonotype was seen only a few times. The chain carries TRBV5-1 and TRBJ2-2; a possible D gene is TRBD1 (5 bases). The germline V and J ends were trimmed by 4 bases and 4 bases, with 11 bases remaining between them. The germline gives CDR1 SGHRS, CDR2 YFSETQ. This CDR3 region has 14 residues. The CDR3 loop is CASSADSFTGELFF. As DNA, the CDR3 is TGCGCCAGCAGCGCAGACAGTTTCACCGGGGAGCTGTTTTTT.

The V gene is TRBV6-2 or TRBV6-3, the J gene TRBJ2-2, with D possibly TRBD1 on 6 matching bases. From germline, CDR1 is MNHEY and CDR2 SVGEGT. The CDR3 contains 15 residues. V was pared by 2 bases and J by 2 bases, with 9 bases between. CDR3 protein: CASSYGGHNTGELFF. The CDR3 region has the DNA TGTGCCAGCAGTTACGGGGGCCATAACACCGGGGAGCTGTTTTTT.

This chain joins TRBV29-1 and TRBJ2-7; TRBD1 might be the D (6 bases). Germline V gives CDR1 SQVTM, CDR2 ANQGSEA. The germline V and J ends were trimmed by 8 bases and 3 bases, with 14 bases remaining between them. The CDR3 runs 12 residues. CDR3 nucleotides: TGCAGCTTCACAGGGATCCGCTACGAGCAGTACTTC. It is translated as CSFTGIRYEQYF.

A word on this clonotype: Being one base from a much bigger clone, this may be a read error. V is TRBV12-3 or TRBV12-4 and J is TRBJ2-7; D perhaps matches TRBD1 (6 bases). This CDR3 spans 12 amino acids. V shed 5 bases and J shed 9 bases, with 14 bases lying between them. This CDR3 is CASSTGPLGQYF. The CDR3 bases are TGTGCCAGCAGTACAGGGCCCCTGGGGCAGTACTTC.